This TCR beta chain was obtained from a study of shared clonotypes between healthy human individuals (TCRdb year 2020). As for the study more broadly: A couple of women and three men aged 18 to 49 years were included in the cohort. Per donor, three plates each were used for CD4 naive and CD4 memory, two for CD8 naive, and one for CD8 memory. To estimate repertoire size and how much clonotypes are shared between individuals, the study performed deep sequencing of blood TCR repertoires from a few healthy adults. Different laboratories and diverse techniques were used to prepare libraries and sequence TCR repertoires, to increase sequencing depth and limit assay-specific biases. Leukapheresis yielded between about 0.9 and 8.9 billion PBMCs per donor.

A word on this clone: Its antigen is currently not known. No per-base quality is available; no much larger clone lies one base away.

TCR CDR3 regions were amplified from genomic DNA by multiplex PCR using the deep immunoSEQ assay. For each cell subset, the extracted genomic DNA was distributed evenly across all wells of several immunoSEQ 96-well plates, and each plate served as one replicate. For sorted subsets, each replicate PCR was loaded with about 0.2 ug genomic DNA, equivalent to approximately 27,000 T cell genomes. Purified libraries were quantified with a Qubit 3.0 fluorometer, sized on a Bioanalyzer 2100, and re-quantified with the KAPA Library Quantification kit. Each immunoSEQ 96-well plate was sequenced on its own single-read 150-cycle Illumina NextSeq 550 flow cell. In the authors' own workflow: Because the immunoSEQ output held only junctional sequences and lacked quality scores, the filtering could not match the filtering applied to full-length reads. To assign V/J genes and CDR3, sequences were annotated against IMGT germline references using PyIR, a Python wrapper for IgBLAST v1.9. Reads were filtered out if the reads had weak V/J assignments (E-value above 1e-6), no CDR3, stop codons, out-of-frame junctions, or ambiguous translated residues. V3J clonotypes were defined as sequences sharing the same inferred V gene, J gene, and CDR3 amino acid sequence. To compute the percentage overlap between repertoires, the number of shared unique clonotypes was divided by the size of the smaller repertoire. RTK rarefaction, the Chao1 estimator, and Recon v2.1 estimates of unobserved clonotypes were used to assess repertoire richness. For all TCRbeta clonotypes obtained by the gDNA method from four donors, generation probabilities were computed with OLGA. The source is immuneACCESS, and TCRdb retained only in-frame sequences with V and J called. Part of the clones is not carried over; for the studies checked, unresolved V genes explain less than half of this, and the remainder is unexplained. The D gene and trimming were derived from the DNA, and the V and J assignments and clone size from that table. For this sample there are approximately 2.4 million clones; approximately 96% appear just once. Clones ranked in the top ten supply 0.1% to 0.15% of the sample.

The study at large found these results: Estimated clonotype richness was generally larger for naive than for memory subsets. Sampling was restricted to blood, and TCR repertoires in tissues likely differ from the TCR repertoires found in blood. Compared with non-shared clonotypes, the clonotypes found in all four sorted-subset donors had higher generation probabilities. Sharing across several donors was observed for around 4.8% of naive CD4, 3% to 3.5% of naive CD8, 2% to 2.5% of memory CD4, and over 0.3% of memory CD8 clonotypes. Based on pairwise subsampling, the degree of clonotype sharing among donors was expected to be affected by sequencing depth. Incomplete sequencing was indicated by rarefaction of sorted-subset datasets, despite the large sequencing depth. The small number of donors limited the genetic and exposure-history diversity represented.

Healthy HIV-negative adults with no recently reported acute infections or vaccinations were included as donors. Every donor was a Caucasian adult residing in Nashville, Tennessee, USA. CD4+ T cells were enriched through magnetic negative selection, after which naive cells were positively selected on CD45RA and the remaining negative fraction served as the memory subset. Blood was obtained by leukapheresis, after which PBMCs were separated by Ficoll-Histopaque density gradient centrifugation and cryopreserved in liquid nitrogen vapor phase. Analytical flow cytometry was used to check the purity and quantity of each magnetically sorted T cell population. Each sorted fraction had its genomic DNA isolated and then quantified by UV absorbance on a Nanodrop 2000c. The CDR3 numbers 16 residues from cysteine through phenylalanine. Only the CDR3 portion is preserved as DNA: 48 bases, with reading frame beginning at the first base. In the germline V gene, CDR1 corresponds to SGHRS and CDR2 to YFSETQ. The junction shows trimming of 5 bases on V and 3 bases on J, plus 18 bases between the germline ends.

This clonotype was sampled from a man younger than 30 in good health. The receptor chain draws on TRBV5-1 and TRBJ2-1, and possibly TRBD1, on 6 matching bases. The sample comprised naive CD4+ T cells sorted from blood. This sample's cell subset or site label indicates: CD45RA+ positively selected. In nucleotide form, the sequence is TGCGCCAGCAGTTACGACAGGCCATCCTACTACAATGAGCAGTTCTTC. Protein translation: CASSYDRPSYYNEQFF.